This passage covers 29 T cell receptor beta chains from one sample sequenced in a study of PD-1 blockade in classical Hodgkin lymphoma (dated by TCRdb to 2020 to 2022). Interpreted using the paper, the time point label stands for: cycle 1 day 1 (C1D1), immediately before nivolumab initiation. Every trial patient had relapsed following autologous stem cell transplantation, and prior brentuximab vedotin exposure was what differed among cohorts A, B and C. The library was produced with the immunoSEQ multiplex PCR assay. The source is immuneACCESS, and TCRdb retained only in-frame sequences with V and J called. Part of the clones is not carried over; for the studies checked, unresolved V genes explain less than half of this, and the remainder is unexplained. For this sample there are 20,000 or so clones; about four fifths appear just once. The ten largest clonotypes hold under 7.5% of the sample. Sequenced material: peripheral blood mononuclear cells (PBMCs), taken at baseline. The source is a human donor with classical Hodgkin lymphoma.

The chain couples TRBV5-1 to TRBJ2-2, with 9 bases matching TRBD2. The CDR3 covers 18 residues. CDR1 is SGHRS and CDR2 is YFSETQ in the germline V gene. V lost 5 bases and J lost 0; bases outside the gene matches: 11. The CDR3 reads CASSPPLAGWANTGELFF. The DNA for the CDR3 is TGCGCCAGCAGTCCCCCCCTAGCGGGATGGGCGAACACCGGGGAGCTGTTTTTT.

The chain recombines TRBV4-1 with TRBJ1-4, with a weak D call TRBD1 (5 bases). Deletions cut 1 base from V and 8 bases from J, with 11 bases between. CDR3 size: 14 residues. CDR1 MGHRA and CDR2 YSYEKL come from the germline V gene. CDR3 coding DNA: TGCGCCAGCAGCCAAGGAATTGAGGGGGAAAAACTGTTTTTT. Residues: CASSQGIEGEKLFF.

The chain is built from TRBV19 and TRBJ1-5; 10 bases line up with TRBD1. Looked up from germline, CDR1 is LNHDA and CDR2 is SQIVND (reference sequence). J lost 4 bases, V lost 3 bases, and 3 bases had no gene match. CDR3 length: 15 residues. In nucleotides, the CDR3 is TGTGCCAGTAGTATCCGGGACAGGGGAAATCAGCCCCAGCATTTT. Translated: CASSIRDRGNQPQHF.

This clone appeared a single time. This chain joins TRBV13 and TRBJ1-1; D call uncertain. V shed 1 base and J shed 1 base, with 7 bases lying between them. The CDR3 totals 14 residues. From germline, CDR1 is PRHDT and CDR2 FYEKMQ (reference sequence). CDR3 in DNA: TGTGCCAGCAGCTTAGCGGGCCCGAACACTGAAGCTTTCTTT. Protein sequence: CASSLAGPNTEAFF.

This clone was seen only a few times. The chain has TRBV4-1 and TRBJ2-5, with a weak D call TRBD2 (6 bases). V was trimmed by 1 base and J by 7 bases, leaving 13 bases between them. The CDR3 totals 14 residues. CDR1 is MGHRA, CDR2 YSYEKL, per germline. CDR3 in DNA: TGCGCCAGCAGCCAAGTGGGGGGTAAAAGGACCCAGTACTTC. This encodes CASSQVGGKRTQYF.

This chain joins TRBV7-6 and TRBJ1-1; possibly TRBD1 for D (6 bases). The germline V gene has CDR1 SGHVS and CDR2 FNYEAQ. CDR3 length equals 17 residues. Trimming removed 0 bases at V and 2 bases at J, with 16 bases between. The CDR3 bases are TGTGCCAGCAGCTTAGCGGTTTGGGCAGGGGTAAACACTGAAGCTTTCTTT. Its translation: CASSLAVWAGVNTEAFF.

V is TRBV4-2 and J is TRBJ1-4, with D unclear. The ends were cut back, 4 bases at V and 8 bases at J, with 8 bases in the middle. The CDR3 has 12 amino acids. Germline V gives CDR1 LGHNA, CDR2 YNFKEQ. The CDR3 DNA sequence: TGTGCCAGCAGCCCATCAAAAGAAAAACTGTTTTTT. Translated, it gives CASSPSKEKLFF.

As to this clone: One end of the junction is discordant with germline, which a read error may explain. This rearrangement joins TRBV7-3 to TRBJ2-1, with D possibly called TRBD1 or TRBD2 (6 bases each). There are 15 residues in the CDR3. Germline-derived CDR1 and CDR2 are SGHTA and FQGTGA. This CDR3 is CASSLGGTPGGEQLF. The CDR3, as DNA: TGTGCCAGCAGCTTAGGTGGGACACCAGGCGGGGAGCAGCTCTTC.

J is TRBJ2-5 and V is TRBV2; 8 bases match TRBD1. J gave up 5 bases and V 3 bases, and 5 bases lay outside the gene matches. The CDR3 is 14 amino acids. Per the germline V gene, CDR1 is SNHLY and CDR2 is FYNNEI. The CDR3 loop reads CASSDRTGSETQYF. CDR3 DNA sequence: TGTGCCAGCAGTGACCGGACAGGGTCGGAGACCCAGTACTTC. Based on the CDR3 plus reference TRBV2 and TRBJ2-5, the full variable domain is EPEVTQTPSHQVTQMGQEVILRCVPISNHLYFYWYRQILGQKVEFLVSFYNNEISEKSEIFDDQFSVERPDGSNFTLKIRSTKLEDSAMYFCASSDRTGSETQYFGPGTRLLVL.

Concerning this clone itself: One junction end disagrees with the germline gene, perhaps due to a read error. The chain uses TRBV7-7 and TRBJ1-2; TRBD1 is a possible D gene (6 bases). CDR1 is SSHAT, CDR2 FNYEAQ, per germline (reference sequence). The CDR3 has 19 residues. The CDR3 bases are TGTGCTAGCAGCTTAGAATCTGGTCCCCCAACAGGGCGGCACTATGGCTACACCTTC. Amino acids: CASSLESGPPTGRHYGYTF. Based on the CDR3 plus reference TRBV7-7 and TRBJ1-2, the full variable domain is GAGVSQSPRYKVTKRGQDVTLRCDPISSHATLYWYQQALGQGPEFLTYFNYEAQPDKSGLPSDRFSAERPEGSISTLTIQRTEQRDSAMYRCASSLESGPPTGRHYGYTFGSGTRLTVV.

This clone has more than one count but fewer than ten. This CDR3 is CASSFQGAYYNEQFF. CDR3 bases: TGTGCCAGCAGTTTTCAGGGGGCGTACTACAATGAGCAGTTCTTC. The rearrangement links TRBV27 to TRBJ2-1; TRBD1 matches 8 bases. The CDR3 consists of 15 residues. Germline CDR1 is MNHEY and CDR2 is SMNVEV (reference sequence). The J segment lost 3 bases and the V segment lost 3 bases, leaving 4 bases of the junction unmatched.

This clone was found once. The chain joins TRBV5-1 to TRBJ2-1, with 14 bases lining up with TRBD2. CDR3 length: 20 amino acids. Germline-derived CDR1 and CDR2 are SGHRS and YFSETQ. Trimming removed 3 bases from V and 1 base from J; junction bases left unmatched: 12. The CDR3 DNA reads TGCGCCAGCAGCTCCGACCCGGGACTAGCGGGGGATAGGTCCTACAATGAGCAGTTCTTC. It yields the protein CASSSDPGLAGDRSYNEQFF. Variable domain in full (rest from reference TRBV5-1 and TRBJ2-1): KAGVTQTPRYLIKTRGQQVTLSCSPISGHRSVSWYQQTPGQGLQFLFEYFSETQRNKGNFPGRFSGRQFSNSRSEMNVSTLELGDSALYLCASSSDPGLAGDRSYNEQFFGPGTRLTVL.

The gene calls are TRBV10-1 and TRBJ1-1, with a possible D match to TRBD1 (6 bases). The CDR3 runs to 16 residues. Germline loops: CDR1 WNHNN, CDR2 SYGVQD (reference sequence). V was pared by 4 bases and J by 0 bases, with 15 bases between. The CDR3 DNA reads as TGCGCCAGCAGTGTTTGGGGCGGGACACTGAACACTGAAGCTTTCTTT. Translation: CASSVWGGTLNTEAFF.

V usage is TRBV7-2 and J usage is TRBJ2-3; D is perhaps TRBD2 (6 bases). The V gene lost 1 base and the J gene lost 4 bases, with 12 bases spanning the gap. The V gene's germline CDR1 is SGHTA and CDR2 FQGNSA. CDR3 size: 15 residues. CDR3 nucleotides: TGTGCCAGCAGCTTAGTTCTGCGGGACCCAGATACGCAGTATTTT. It specifies CASSLVLRDPDTQYF.

This clone was seen a single time. The rearrangement uses TRBV7-9 and TRBJ1-5; TRBD1 might be the D (6 bases). CDR3 size: 14 residues. With 7 bases removed from V and 6 bases from J, the gap between germline ends came to 16 bases. Germline CDR1 and CDR2: SEHNR and FQNEAQ (reference sequence). The CDR3: CASTPGGGGQPQHF. The CDR3 DNA is TGTGCCAGCACCCCCGGGGGGGGCGGTCAGCCCCAGCATTTT. Drawing the rest from reference TRBV7-9 and TRBJ1-5, the complete variable domain is DTGVSQNPRHKITKRGQNVTFRCDPISEHNRLYWYRQTLGQGPEFLTYFQNEAQLEKSRLLSDRFSAERPKGSFSTLEIQRTEQGDSAMYLCASTPGGGGQPQHFGDGTRLSIL.

The chain is built from TRBV29-1 and TRBJ2-3; no firm D call. Germline V lookup: CDR1 SQVTM, CDR2 ANQGSEA. V was pared by 6 bases and J by 2 bases, with 18 bases between. The CDR3 is 15 residues long. CDR3 sequence: CSVLQGMSSTDTQYF. The CDR3 DNA follows: TGCAGCGTCCTGCAAGGGATGTCCTCCACAGATACGCAGTATTTT.

The chain joins TRBV6-1 to TRBJ1-2, with D possibly being TRBD1 (5 bases). The germline gives CDR1 MNHNS, CDR2 SASEGT. The CDR3 totals 13 residues. Trimming shortened V by 1 base and J by 7 bases, and 10 bases separated the two germline ends. The CDR3 coding sequence is TGTGCCAGCAGTGAAGGAGGGGATTCTGGCTACACCTTC. Its protein product is CASSEGGDSGYTF.

This clone was seen more than once but under ten times. The rearrangement links TRBV28 to TRBJ2-5, with no clear D. CDR1 and CDR2 from the germline V gene are MDHEN and SYDVKM. The V and J ends lost 8 bases and 5 bases respectively, with 6 bases between them. This CDR3 comprises 10 residues. The CDR3 protein is CASRSETQYF. The CDR3 DNA reads as TGTGCCAGCCGTTCGGAGACCCAGTACTTC.

CDR3 coding DNA: TGTGCCAGCAAGTTTGGGAGGAGGGGGGATGGCTACACCTTC. Translation gives CASKFGRRGDGYTF. The chain combines TRBV7-2 with TRBJ1-2, with D possibly TRBD1 on 6 matching bases. The V gene's germline CDR1 is SGHTA and CDR2 FQGNSA. Between the trimmed V and J ends, which lost 7 bases and 6 bases, there was a span of 18 bases. This CDR3 has 14 residues.

The chain links TRBV6-5 to TRBJ1-1; 9 bases align to TRBD1. After removal of 5 bases from V and 5 bases from J, the junction contained 3 bases not matched to a gene. In germline, CDR1 is MNHEY, CDR2 SVGAGI. The CDR3 covers 13 residues. CDR3 in amino acids: CASSGTGFTEAFF. DNA for the CDR3: TGTGCCAGCAGTGGGACAGGGTTTACTGAAGCTTTCTTT.

This chain links TRBV5-4 with TRBJ2-3, with D perhaps matching TRBD2 (6 bases). Trimming took 0 bases from V and 0 from J, leaving 20 bases between them. The CDR3 sequence is 19 residues long. CDR1 is SGHNT, CDR2 YYREEE, per germline (reference sequence). CDR3 bases: TGTGCCAGCAGCTTGGGACCCAGCGGGCGACTTACTAGCACAGATACGCAGTATTTT. Its translation is CASSLGPSGRLTSTDTQYF.

The genes are TRBV7-2 and TRBJ2-1; D gene ambiguous. The CDR3 is made up of 8 amino acids. V was pared by 6 bases and J by 13 bases, with 4 bases between. Looked up from germline, CDR1 is SGHTA and CDR2 is FQGNSA. The CDR3 nucleotides are TGTGCCAGCAGTCATCAGTTCTTC. Translation gives CASSHQFF.

The CDR3 DNA reads TGTGCCAGCAGTTTCCCCAGACTAGCAGGGGCCTACGAGCAGTACTTC. It yields the protein CASSFPRLAGAYEQYF. The chain combines TRBV28 with TRBJ2-7; D is perhaps TRBD2 (7 bases). The CDR3 has 16 residues. Between the trimmed V and J ends, which lost 3 bases and 2 bases, there was a span of 17 bases. Germline V lookup: CDR1 MDHEN, CDR2 SYDVKM.

This clone was recorded once. The genes are TRBV27 and TRBJ2-1; 11 bases are a match to TRBD1. Germline lookup yields CDR1 MNHEY and CDR2 SMNVEV (reference sequence). V trimming: 6 bases; J trimming: 4 bases; junction bases outside the gene matches: 8. The CDR3 length is 16 residues. Written as DNA, the CDR3 is TGTGCCAGCAGCTTCCTCGGGACAGGGGGTTACAATGAGCAGTTCTTC. Protein sequence: CASSFLGTGGYNEQFF.

The chain links TRBV14 to TRBJ2-2; D is uncertain. The germline V and J ends were trimmed by 4 bases and 3 bases, with 3 bases remaining between them. Germline V gives CDR1 SGHDN, CDR2 FVKESK. This CDR3 comprises 12 residues. This chain's CDR3 is CASSPYTGELFF. In nucleotides, the CDR3 is TGTGCCAGCAGCCCGTACACCGGGGAGCTGTTTTTT.

This chain uses TRBV4-2 with TRBJ1-2; D might be TRBD1 (6 bases). V was clipped by 4 bases and J by 8 bases, with 17 bases between them. This CDR3 is built from 14 residues. Germline CDR1 and CDR2: LGHNA and YNFKEQ. The CDR3 DNA sequence: TGTGCCAGCAGCCCTCTGGGGGGGGCAAAAGGCTACACCTTC. Translation gives CASSPLGGAKGYTF.

The chain couples TRBV5-4 to TRBJ1-3; no firm D call. The CDR3 covers 17 residues. Trimming stripped 4 bases from V and 4 bases from J, with 21 bases between. CDR1 and CDR2 from the germline V gene are SGHNT and YYREEE (reference sequence). DNA of the CDR3: TGTGCCAGCAGCCCCGACCAGACCAGGTCACCAGGAAACACCATATATTTT. Its protein product is CASSPDQTRSPGNTIYF.

The sample holds one count of this clone. V and J are TRBV6-5 and TRBJ2-7; maybe TRBD1 (5 bases). Germline lookup yields CDR1 MNHEY and CDR2 SVGAGI. Between the trimmed V and J ends, which lost 4 bases and 0 bases, there was a span of 7 bases. The CDR3 covers 13 residues. The CDR3 is CASSSDTSYEQYF. The DNA of the CDR3 is TGTGCCAGCAGTTCGGACACCTCCTACGAGCAGTACTTC.

The genes are TRBV19 and TRBJ2-1, with D unclear. Germline V CDR1 and CDR2: LNHDA, SQIVND (reference sequence). Trimming took 1 base from V and 2 from J, leaving 6 bases between them. CDR3 length equals 14 residues. This CDR3 reads CASSIGFTYNEQFF. CDR3 nucleotide sequence: TGTGCCAGTAGTATAGGGTTCACCTACAATGAGCAGTTCTTC.